This T cell receptor (beta chain) was observed in a study of T cells in Graves' hyperthyroidism and ophthalmopathy. From RNA transcripts, TCR beta CDR3 regions were amplified. Using the HTBI primer set, a first-round RT-PCR was run on the TCR CDR3. TCRdb reprocessed the multiplex PCR reads with MiXCR, giving one entry per CDR3 protein. Altogether around 480,000 distinct CDR3 sequences are present, roughly 14% being singletons, with the ten largest covering roughly 17%. Ten or more counts support this clonotype. The sequencing input was blood. The receptor's source is a young woman with Graves' hyperthyroidism.

The CDR3, as DNA: TGTGCCAGCAGTAAGACGACAGGTGGGTCTGAAGCTTTCTTT. Translating it yields CASSKTTGGSEAFF. V gene TRBV28 combines with J gene TRBJ1-1, with D possibly TRBD1 on 6 matching bases. Germline V gives CDR1 MDHEN, CDR2 SYDVKM. Between the trimmed V and J ends, which lost 5 bases and 6 bases, there was a span of 16 bases. The CDR3 contains 14 residues. Full variable domain (rest looked up from reference TRBV28 and TRBJ1-1): DVKVTQSSRYLVKRTGEKVFLECVQDMDHENMFWYRQDPGLGLRLIYFSYDVKMKEKGDIPEGYSVSREKKERFSLILESASTNQTSMYLCASSKTTGGSEAFFGQGTRLTVV.